This T cell receptor (beta chain) was found in a study of shared clonotypes between healthy human individuals (dated by TCRdb to about 2020). Regarding the study in general: A couple of women and a few men aged 18 to 49 years were included in the cohort. Leukapheresis yielded between about 0.94 and 8.9 billion PBMCs per donor. Libraries were prepared and TCR repertoires were sequenced by different laboratories using diverse techniques, in order to increase sequencing depth and limit assay-specific biases. To estimate repertoire size and how much clonotypes are shared between individuals, the study performed deep sequencing of blood TCR repertoires from a few healthy adults. For each donor, CD4 naive and CD4 memory were each run on three plates, CD8 naive on two plates, and CD8 memory on one plate. Beyond this particular receptor, the publication reports: The genetic and exposure-history diversity represented was limited by the small number of donors. Approximately 5% of naive CD4, 3.5% of naive CD8, roughly 2.4% of memory CD4, and approximately 0.39% of memory CD8 clonotypes were shared across four donors. Compared with non-shared clonotypes, clonotypes shared by all four sorted-subset donors had higher generation probabilities. Sampling was restricted to blood, and TCR repertoires in tissues likely differ from the TCR repertoires found in blood. Even with the large sequencing depth, rarefaction of the sorted-subset datasets indicated that sequencing was incomplete. Estimated clonotype richness was generally larger for naive than for memory subsets. Based on pairwise subsampling, the degree of clonotype sharing among donors was expected to be affected by sequencing depth.

As concerns this clone: This clone's antigen is unknown. Per-base quality was not reported, and no clone a single base away is much larger than it.

V sheds 0 bases and J sheds 2 bases, leaving 11 bases between their ends. The CDR3 covers 16 residues, taking in both the cysteine and the phenylalanine. The only DNA kept is the CDR3, 48 bases in frame from the first base. The germline V gene gives CDR1 as SGDLS and CDR2 as YYNGEE. The donors were healthy, HIV-negative adults who had no recently reported acute infections or vaccinations. Only Caucasian adults living in Nashville, Tennessee, USA were represented among the donors. CD4+ T cells were enriched by magnetic negative selection, after which naive cells were positively selected on CD45RA and the negative fraction was taken as the memory subset. After blood collection by leukapheresis, PBMCs were isolated using Ficoll-Histopaque density gradient centrifugation and then cryopreserved in the vapor phase of liquid nitrogen. Analytical flow cytometry was used to check the purity and quantity of each magnetically sorted T cell population. Genomic DNA was isolated from every sorted fraction and measured by UV absorbance on a Nanodrop 2000c.

TCR CDR3 regions were amplified from genomic DNA by multiplex PCR using the deep immunoSEQ assay. For each cell subset, the extracted genomic DNA was distributed evenly across all wells of several immunoSEQ 96-well plates, and each plate served as one replicate. For sorted subsets, around 0.2 ug genomic DNA, equal to about 30,000 T cell genomes, was loaded into each replicate PCR. Purified libraries were measured with a Qubit 3.0 fluorometer, size-checked on a Bioanalyzer 2100, and measured again with the KAPA Library Quantification kit. Every immunoSEQ 96-well plate was sequenced on a separate single-read 150-cycle Illumina NextSeq 550 flow cell. The paper's data handling went like this. Because the immunoSEQ output held only junctional sequences and lacked quality scores, the filtering could not match the filtering applied to full-length reads. To assign V/J genes and CDR3, sequences were annotated against IMGT germline references using PyIR, a Python wrapper for IgBLAST v1.9. Reads with weak V/J assignments (E-value above 1e-6), missing CDR3, stop codons, out-of-frame junctions, or ambiguous translated residues were removed. V3J clonotypes were defined by identical inferred V gene, J gene, and CDR3 amino acid sequence. Percentage overlap between repertoires was computed as shared unique clonotypes divided by the size of the smaller repertoire. RTK rarefaction, the Chao1 estimator, and Recon v2.1 estimates of unobserved clonotypes were used to assess repertoire richness. Generation probabilities were computed with OLGA for all TCRbeta clonotypes obtained by the gDNA method from several donors. TCRdb obtained this table from immuneACCESS and retained in-frame rearrangements with V and J assigned. These tables miss some clones; where compared with another copy, unresolved V genes account for less than half of the shortfall, and the remainder is unexplained. The V and J calls and clone size come from that table; D and trimming were worked out from the DNA. Recorded for this sample are 950,000 to 1,100,000 clones; around 76% of them occurred a single time. The leading ten clones occupy 1.4% to 1.5% of the sample.

The chain was built from TRBV9 and TRBJ2-2; possibly the D gene is TRBD1, per 6 matching bases. Sequencing used memory CD4+ T cells sorted from blood. The cell subset or site label, read with the paper, signifies: CD45RA-negative fraction. The source is a man between 18 and 35 years old in good health. The DNA sequence is as follows: TGTGCCAGCAGCGTAGAACCCGGGACAAACACCGGGGAGCTGTTTTTT. Its translation reads: CASSVEPGTNTGELFF.